The 3 T cell receptor beta chains presented below share a single source sample, sequenced in a study of T cells after yellow fever vaccination. TCRdb re-derived calls from the 5' RACE reads in MiXCR, one entry per CDR3 protein. The sample contains 510,000 or so distinct CDR3 sequences, roughly a fifth of which appear only once. This specimen was PBMCs, taken 15 days after the yellow fever booster vaccination. The receptors derive from a man in his thirties or forties who received the YFV17D yellow fever vaccine.

This clonotype was observed a handful of times. This rearrangement joins TRBV3-1 to TRBJ2-2; 12 positions agree with TRBD2. Germline V lookup: CDR1 LGHDT, CDR2 YNNKEL (reference sequence). The CDR3 loop spans 16 amino acids. The ends lost 6 bases at V and 7 bases at J; junction bases unmatched: 9. The CDR3 bases are TGTGCCAGCAGGGCGAGGACTAGCGGGAATCACGGGGAGCTGTTTTTT. This codes for CASRARTSGNHGELFF.

This clonotype was seen a few times. The chain is built from TRBV27 and TRBJ1-4, with D unresolved. Between the trimmed V and J ends, which lost 6 bases and 6 bases, there was a span of 11 bases. Germline V lookup: CDR1 MNHEY, CDR2 SMNVEV (reference sequence). This CDR3 is built from 13 residues. The CDR3 DNA sequence: TGTGCCAGCAGCTCCCTGGCGCATGAAAAACTGTTTTTT. Amino acid sequence: CASSSLAHEKLFF.

V usage is TRBV12-3 or TRBV12-4 and J usage is TRBJ1-2, with D hard to call. Trimming shortened V by 2 bases and J by 5 bases, and 12 bases separated the two germline ends. The CDR3 has 14 amino acids. CDR3 residues: CASSLIGLAYGYTF. In DNA, the CDR3 is TGTGCCAGCAGTTTAATAGGATTAGCATATGGCTACACCTTC.